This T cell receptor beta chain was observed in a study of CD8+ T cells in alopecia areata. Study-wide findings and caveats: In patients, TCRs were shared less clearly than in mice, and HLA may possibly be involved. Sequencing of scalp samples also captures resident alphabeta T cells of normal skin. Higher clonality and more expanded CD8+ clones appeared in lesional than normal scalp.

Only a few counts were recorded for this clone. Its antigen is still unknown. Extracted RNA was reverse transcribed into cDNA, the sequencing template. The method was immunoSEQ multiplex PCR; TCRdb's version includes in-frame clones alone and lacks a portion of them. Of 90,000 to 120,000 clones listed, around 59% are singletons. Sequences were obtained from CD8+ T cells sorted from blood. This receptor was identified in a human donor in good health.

The CDR3 region is CASSLGVGAHEQYF. The CDR3 coding sequence is TGTGCCAGCAGCTTAGGCGTGGGGGCCCACGAGCAGTACTTC. The rearrangement joins TRBV7-2 to TRBJ2-7; the D gene is possibly TRBD1 (6 bases). This CDR3 comprises 14 residues. V lost 1 base, J lost 5 bases, and 12 bases lay in between. Germline CDR1 SGHTA, CDR2 FQGNSA.